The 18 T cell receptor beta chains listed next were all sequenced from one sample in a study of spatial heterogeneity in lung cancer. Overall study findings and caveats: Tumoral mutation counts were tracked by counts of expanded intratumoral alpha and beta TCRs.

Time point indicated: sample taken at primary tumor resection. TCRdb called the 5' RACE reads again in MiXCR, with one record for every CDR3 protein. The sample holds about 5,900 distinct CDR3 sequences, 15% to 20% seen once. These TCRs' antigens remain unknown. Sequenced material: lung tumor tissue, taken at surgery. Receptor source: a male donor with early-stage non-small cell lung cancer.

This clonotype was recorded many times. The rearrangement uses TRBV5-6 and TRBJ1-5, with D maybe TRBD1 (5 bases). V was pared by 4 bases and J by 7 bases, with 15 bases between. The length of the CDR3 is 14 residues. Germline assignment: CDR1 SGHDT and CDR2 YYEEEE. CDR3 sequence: CASSPSPRGQPQHF. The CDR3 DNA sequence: TGTGCCAGCAGCCCCAGCCCGAGGGGCCAGCCCCAGCATTTT. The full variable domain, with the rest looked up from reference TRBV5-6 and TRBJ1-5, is DAGVTQSPTHLIKTRGQQVTLRCSPKSGHDTVSWYQQALGQGPQFIFQYYEEEERQRGNFPDRFSGHQFPNYSSELNVNALLLGDSALYLCASSPSPRGQPQHFGDGTRLSIL.

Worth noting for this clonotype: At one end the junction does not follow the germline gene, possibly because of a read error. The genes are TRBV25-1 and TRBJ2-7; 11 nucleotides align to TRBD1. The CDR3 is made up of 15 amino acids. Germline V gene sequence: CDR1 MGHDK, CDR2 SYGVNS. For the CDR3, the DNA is TGCACCAGCAGTGAATATATGGGACAGGGGGACGAGCAGTACTTC. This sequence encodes CTSSEYMGQGDEQYF.

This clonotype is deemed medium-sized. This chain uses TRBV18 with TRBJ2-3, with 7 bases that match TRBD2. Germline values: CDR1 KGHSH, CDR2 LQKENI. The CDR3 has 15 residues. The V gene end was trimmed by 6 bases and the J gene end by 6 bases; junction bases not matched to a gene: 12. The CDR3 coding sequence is TGTGCCAGCTCCGCGTTTAGCGGGTCAATGGATACGCAGTATTTT. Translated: CASSAFSGSMDTQYF.

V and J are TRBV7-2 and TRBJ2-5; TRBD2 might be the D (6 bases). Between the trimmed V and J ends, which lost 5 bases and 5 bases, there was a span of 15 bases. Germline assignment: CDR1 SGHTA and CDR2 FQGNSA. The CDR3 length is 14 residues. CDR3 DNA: TGTGCCAGCAGCCCCCCCGGGACTCCGGAGACCCAGTACTTC. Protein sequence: CASSPPGTPETQYF.

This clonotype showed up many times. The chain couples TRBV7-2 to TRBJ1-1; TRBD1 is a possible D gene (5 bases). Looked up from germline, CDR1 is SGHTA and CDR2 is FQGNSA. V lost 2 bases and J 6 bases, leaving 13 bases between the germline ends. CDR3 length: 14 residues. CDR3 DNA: TGTGCCAGCAGCTTAAATCCTCAGGGTTCTGAAGCTTTCTTT. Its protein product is CASSLNPQGSEAFF.

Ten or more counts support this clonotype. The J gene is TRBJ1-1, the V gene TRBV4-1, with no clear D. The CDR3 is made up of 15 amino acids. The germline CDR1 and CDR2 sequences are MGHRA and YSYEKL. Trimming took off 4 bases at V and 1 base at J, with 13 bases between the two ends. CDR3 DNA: TGCGCCAGCAGCCCAGGTAACAAGAAGAACACTGAAGCTTTCTTT. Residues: CASSPGNKKNTEAFF.

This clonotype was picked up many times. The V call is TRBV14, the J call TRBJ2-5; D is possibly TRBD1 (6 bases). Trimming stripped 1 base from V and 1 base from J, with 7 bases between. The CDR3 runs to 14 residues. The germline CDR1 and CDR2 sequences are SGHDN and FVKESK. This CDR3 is CASSQGGGQETQYF. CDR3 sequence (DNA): TGTGCCAGCAGCCAAGGAGGGGGCCAAGAGACCCAGTACTTC.

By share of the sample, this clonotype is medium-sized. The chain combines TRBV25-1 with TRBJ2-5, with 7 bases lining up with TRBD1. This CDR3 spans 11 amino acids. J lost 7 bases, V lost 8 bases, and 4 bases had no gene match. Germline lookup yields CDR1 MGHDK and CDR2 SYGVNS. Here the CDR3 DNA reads TGTGCCAGCCGACAGGGCGCGACCCAGTACTTC. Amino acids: CASRQGATQYF.

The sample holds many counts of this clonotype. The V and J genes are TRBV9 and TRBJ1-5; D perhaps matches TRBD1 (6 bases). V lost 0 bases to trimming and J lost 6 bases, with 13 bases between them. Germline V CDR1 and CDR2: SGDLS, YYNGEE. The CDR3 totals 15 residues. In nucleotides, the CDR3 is TGTGCCAGCAGCGTAGGGTCGGGAGGGGGTCAGCCCCAGCATTTT. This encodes CASSVGSGGGQPQHF.

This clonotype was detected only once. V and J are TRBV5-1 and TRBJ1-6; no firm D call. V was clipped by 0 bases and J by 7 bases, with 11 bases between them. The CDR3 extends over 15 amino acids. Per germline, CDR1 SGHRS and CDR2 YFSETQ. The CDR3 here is CASSLGQAENSPLHF. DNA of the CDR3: TGCGCCAGCAGCTTGGGGCAGGCAGAGAATTCACCCCTCCACTTT.

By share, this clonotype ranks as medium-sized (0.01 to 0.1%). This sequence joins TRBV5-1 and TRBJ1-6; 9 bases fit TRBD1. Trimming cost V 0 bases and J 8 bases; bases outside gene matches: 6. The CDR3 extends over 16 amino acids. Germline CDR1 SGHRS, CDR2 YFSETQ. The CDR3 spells CASSLEGQGEDSPLHF. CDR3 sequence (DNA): TGCGCCAGCAGCTTGGAGGGACAGGGTGAAGATTCACCCCTCCACTTT. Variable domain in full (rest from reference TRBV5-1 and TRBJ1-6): KAGVTQTPRYLIKTRGQQVTLSCSPISGHRSVSWYQQTPGQGLQFLFEYFSETQRNKGNFPGRFSGRQFSNSRSEMNVSTLELGDSALYLCASSLEGQGEDSPLHFGNGTRLTVT.

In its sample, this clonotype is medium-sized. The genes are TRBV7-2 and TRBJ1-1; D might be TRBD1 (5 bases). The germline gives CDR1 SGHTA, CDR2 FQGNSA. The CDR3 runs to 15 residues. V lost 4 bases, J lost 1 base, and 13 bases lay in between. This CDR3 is CASSSPATGNTEAFF. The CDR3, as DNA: TGTGCCAGCAGCTCCCCCGCAACAGGGAACACTGAAGCTTTCTTT.

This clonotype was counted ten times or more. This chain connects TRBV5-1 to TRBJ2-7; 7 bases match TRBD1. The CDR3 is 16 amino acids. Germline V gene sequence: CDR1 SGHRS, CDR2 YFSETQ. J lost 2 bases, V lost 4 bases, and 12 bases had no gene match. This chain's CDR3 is CASSPIRDSFTYEQYF. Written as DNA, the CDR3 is TGCGCCAGCAGCCCCATCCGGGACAGCTTTACCTACGAGCAGTACTTC.

As DNA, the CDR3 is TGTGCCAGCAGCGCACAGGGCACAGATACGCAGTATTTT. Translation: CASSAQGTDTQYF. The chain carries TRBV9 and TRBJ2-3; maybe TRBD1 (5 bases). Germline lookup yields CDR1 SGDLS and CDR2 YYNGEE. The CDR3 consists of 13 residues. Trimming shortened V by 3 bases and J by 1 base, and 6 bases separated the two germline ends. The whole variable domain, filled in from reference TRBV9 and TRBJ2-3, reads DSGVTQTPKHLITATGQRVTLRCSPRSGDLSVYWYQQSLDQGLQFLIQYYNGEERAKGNILERFSAQQFPDLHSELNLSSLELGDSALYFCASSAQGTDTQYFGPGTRLTVL.

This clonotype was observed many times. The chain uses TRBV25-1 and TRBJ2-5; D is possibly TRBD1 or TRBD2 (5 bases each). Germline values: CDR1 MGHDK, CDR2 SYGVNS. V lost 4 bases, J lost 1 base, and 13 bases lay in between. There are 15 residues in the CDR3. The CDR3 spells CASSAWDPSQETQYF. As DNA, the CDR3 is TGTGCCAGCAGTGCCTGGGACCCAAGCCAAGAGACCCAGTACTTC.

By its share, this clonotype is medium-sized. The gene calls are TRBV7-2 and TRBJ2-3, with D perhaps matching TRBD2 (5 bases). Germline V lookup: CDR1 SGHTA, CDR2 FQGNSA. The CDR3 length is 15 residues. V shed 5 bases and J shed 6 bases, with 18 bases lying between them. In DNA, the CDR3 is TGTGCCAGCAGCCTTACAGCGGTGTTTTTGGATACGCAGTATTTT. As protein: CASSLTAVFLDTQYF.

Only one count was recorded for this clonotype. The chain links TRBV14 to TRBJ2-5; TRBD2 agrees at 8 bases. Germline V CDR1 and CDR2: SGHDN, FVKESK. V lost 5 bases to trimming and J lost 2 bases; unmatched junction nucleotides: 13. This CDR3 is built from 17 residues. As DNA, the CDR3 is TGTGCCAGCAGCAGGGCCAGCGGACTAGCTTCTCAAGAGACCCAGTACTTC. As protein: CASSRASGLASQETQYF.

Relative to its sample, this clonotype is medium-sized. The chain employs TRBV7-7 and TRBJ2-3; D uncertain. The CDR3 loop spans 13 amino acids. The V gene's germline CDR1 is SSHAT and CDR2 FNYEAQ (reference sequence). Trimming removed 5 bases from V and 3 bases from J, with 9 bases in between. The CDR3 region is CASSASGTDTQYF. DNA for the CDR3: TGTGCCAGCAGCGCGTCAGGAACAGATACGCAGTATTTT. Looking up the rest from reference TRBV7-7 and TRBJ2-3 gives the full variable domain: GAGVSQSPRYKVTKRGQDVTLRCDPISSHATLYWYQQALGQGPEFLTYFNYEAQPDKSGLPSDRFSAERPEGSISTLTIQRTEQRDSAMYRCASSASGTDTQYFGPGTRLTVL.